Listed below are T cell receptor beta chains from one sample, sequenced in a study of shared T cell receptors in the human thymus. Sequencing used immunoSEQ multiplex PCR; TCRdb keeps in-frame clones, though not all of them. The data show under 700,000 clones, approximately 78% seen once. These data also formed part of another study, on human thymus T cells.

The sequencing input was thymocytes. Receptor source: a boy under two years old with a congenital heart defect. The CDR3 runs from the conserved cysteine through the conserved F or W. A D gene is named only where the DNA matches it firmly. Only some rows state a clone size, as once, few, many or a class for expanded clones.

clone size: .; D gene: .; V gene: TRBV4-2; CDR3 length: 15; J gene: TRBJ2-3; CDR3 DNA: TGTGCCAGCAGCCAAGATCCCAGGGCTCCCGATACGCAGTATTTT; CDR3 protein: CASSQDPRAPDTQYF
clone size: .; D gene: TRBD2; V gene: TRBV6-1; CDR3 length: 17; J gene: TRBJ2-4; CDR3 DNA: TGTGCCAGCAGTGATCTACTAGCGGGAGCAAACAAAAACATTCAGTACTTC; CDR3 protein: CASSDLLAGANKNIQYF
clone size: .; D gene: TRBD2; V gene: TRBV30; CDR3 length: 15; J gene: TRBJ2-2; CDR3 DNA: TGTGCCTGGAGGACTAGCGGGACGAACACCGGGGAGCTGTTTTTT; CDR3 protein: CAWRTSGTNTGELFF
clone size: .; D gene: TRBD2; V gene: TRBV7-2; CDR3 length: 14; J gene: TRBJ2-7; CDR3 DNA: TGTGCCAGCAGCGGGACTAGCGACTCCTACGAGCAGTACTTC; CDR3 protein: CASSGTSDSYEQYF
clone size: .; D gene: TRBD2; V gene: TRBV5-1; CDR3 length: 15; J gene: TRBJ2-1; CDR3 DNA: TGCGCCAGCAGCGCGGGACTAGCGGGAGGGGATGAGCAGTTCTTC; CDR3 protein: CASSAGLAGGDEQFF
clone size: .; D gene: .; V gene: TRBV6-5; CDR3 length: 14; J gene: TRBJ1-1; CDR3 DNA: TGTGCCAGCAGTCCCCAGGGTCTGAACACTGAAGCTTTCTTT; CDR3 protein: CASSPQGLNTEAFF
clone size: .; D gene: TRBD1; V gene: TRBV27; CDR3 length: 18; J gene: TRBJ1-5; CDR3 DNA: TGTGCCAGCAGTTTGACACCGACAGGGGCTTTAAGCAATCAGCCCCAGCATTTT; CDR3 protein: CASSLTPTGALSNQPQHF
clone size: .; D gene: .; V gene: TRBV4-3; CDR3 length: 15; J gene: TRBJ1-2; CDR3 DNA: TGCGCCAGCAGCTCCCGACAGCGAGGAAACTATGGCTACACCTTC; CDR3 protein: CASSSRQRGNYGYTF
clone size: .; D gene: .; V gene: TRBV15; CDR3 length: 17; J gene: TRBJ2-3; CDR3 DNA: TGTGCCACCAAGCTGGACGGGGACTCCTTATGCACAGATACGCAGTATTTT; CDR3 protein: CATKLDGDSLCTDTQYF
clone size: .; D gene: .; V gene: TRBV4-3; CDR3 length: 15; J gene: TRBJ2-1; CDR3 DNA: TGCGCCAGCAGCCAAGATGAAGGGGGAGTCAATGAGCAGTTCTTC; CDR3 protein: CASSQDEGGVNEQFF
clone size: few; D gene: TRBD1; V gene: TRBV11-2; CDR3 length: 16; J gene: TRBJ2-3; CDR3 DNA: TGTGCCAGCAGCCAAATACATCCGGGACAGGGGGATACGCAGTATTTT; CDR3 protein: CASSQIHPGQGDTQYF
clone size: .; D gene: TRBD1; V gene: TRBV15; CDR3 length: 13; J gene: TRBJ2-1; CDR3 DNA: TGTGCCACTACCTCTCAGGGGGCACATGAGCAGTTCTTC; CDR3 protein: CATTSQGAHEQFF
clone size: .; D gene: TRBD1; V gene: TRBV28; CDR3 length: 15; J gene: TRBJ2-1; CDR3 DNA: TGTGCCAGCAGTCCAAGGGGGCAGGCCGTCTGTGAGCAGTTCTTC; CDR3 protein: CASSPRGQAVCEQFF
clone size: .; D gene: .; V gene: TRBV18; CDR3 length: 12; J gene: TRBJ2-5; CDR3 DNA: TGTGCCAGCTCACCCCCGGGTGGGACCCAGTACTTC; CDR3 protein: CASSPPGGTQYF
clone size: few; D gene: TRBD2; V gene: TRBV30; CDR3 length: 18; J gene: TRBJ2-4; CDR3 DNA: TGTGCCTGGAGTGTATCTAAGGCCGGGACTAGCGGCGAGAACATTCAGTACTTC; CDR3 protein: CAWSVSKAGTSGENIQYF
clone size: .; D gene: .; V gene: TRBV4-2; CDR3 length: 18; J gene: TRBJ2-7; CDR3 DNA: TGTGCCAGCAGCCATCGGGATCACGAAACCTCCACAACCTACGAGCAGTACTTC; CDR3 protein: CASSHRDHETSTTYEQYF
clone size: .; D gene: TRBD2; V gene: TRBV6-4; CDR3 length: 15; J gene: TRBJ2-3; CDR3 DNA: TGTGCCAGCAGTGTCCGGCTAGCGGGAGTAGATATGCAGTATTTT; CDR3 protein: CASSVRLAGVDMQYF
clone size: .; D gene: .; V gene: TRBV14; CDR3 length: 14; J gene: TRBJ2-1; CDR3 DNA: TGTGCCAGCAGCCAAGATGGGCACCACAATGAGCAGTTCTTC; CDR3 protein: CASSQDGHHNEQFF
clone size: .; D gene: TRBD2; V gene: TRBV6-4; CDR3 length: 17; J gene: TRBJ2-3; CDR3 DNA: TGTGCCAGCAGTGACGGTCGGCCTAGCGGGAGGAAAGATACGCAGTATTTT; CDR3 protein: CASSDGRPSGRKDTQYF
clone size: .; D gene: .; V gene: TRBV4-1; CDR3 length: 13; J gene: TRBJ2-7; CDR3 DNA: TGCGCCAGCAGCCAAGATGCGACGGGGAAGCAGTACTTC; CDR3 protein: CASSQDATGKQYF
clone size: .; D gene: TRBD2; V gene: TRBV27; CDR3 length: 15; J gene: TRBJ2-7; CDR3 DNA: TGTGCCAGCAGTTTTAGACTAGCGGGAGCCCACGAGCAGTACTTC; CDR3 protein: CASSFRLAGAHEQYF
clone size: once; D gene: .; V gene: TRBV25-1; CDR3 length: 14; J gene: TRBJ2-7; CDR3 DNA: TGTGCCAGCAGTGGCCCCCTGGCGGGGTACGAGCAGTACTTC; CDR3 protein: CASSGPLAGYEQYF
clone size: few; D gene: TRBD1; V gene: TRBV19; CDR3 length: 15; J gene: TRBJ2-1; CDR3 DNA: TGTGCCAGTAGTTTGGGACAGGGGTCCTACAATGAGCAGTTCTTC; CDR3 protein: CASSLGQGSYNEQFF
clone size: .; D gene: .; V gene: TRBV5-5; CDR3 length: 15; J gene: TRBJ1-5; CDR3 DNA: TGTGCCAGCAGCTCCCGGACAGATAGCAATCAGCCCCAGCATTTT; CDR3 protein: CASSSRTDSNQPQHF
clone size: few; D gene: TRBD1; V gene: TRBV6-6; CDR3 length: 12; J gene: TRBJ2-7; CDR3 DNA: TGTGCCAGCAGTGGACAGGGTGGCGAGCAGTACTTC; CDR3 protein: CASSGQGGEQYF
clone size: .; D gene: .; V gene: TRBV27; CDR3 length: 13; J gene: TRBJ2-3; CDR3 DNA: TGTGCCAGCAGGGGGGCGCGGGCAGATACGCAGTATTTT; CDR3 protein: CASRGARADTQYF
clone size: once; D gene: .; V gene: TRBV4-2; CDR3 length: 15; J gene: TRBJ1-5; CDR3 DNA: TGTGCCAGCAGCCAAGATGAGCCTAGCAATCAGCCCCAGCATTTT; CDR3 protein: CASSQDEPSNQPQHF
clone size: few; D gene: .; V gene: TRBV19; CDR3 length: 14; J gene: TRBJ2-2; CDR3 DNA: TGTGCCAGTAGTATAGGTCAGGCTACCGGGGAGCTGTTTTTT; CDR3 protein: CASSIGQATGELFF
clone size: once; D gene: TRBD2; V gene: TRBV19; CDR3 length: 16; J gene: TRBJ2-3; CDR3 DNA: TGTGCCAGTAGTATGATCGGCGGGAGATGCACAGATACGCAGTATTTT; CDR3 protein: CASSMIGGRCTDTQYF